Listed below are T cell receptor beta chains from one sample, sequenced in a study of human T cells and chemical hapten exposure. TCRdb ran MiXCR on the RACE reads and lists one entry per CDR3 protein. The sample contains 280,000 or so distinct CDR3 sequences, approximately 7.5% of which appear only once. The sequencing here drew on whole blood, taken in connection with sensitization to the hapten diphenylcyclopropenone (DPC). The receptors were gathered from a man in his late teens or twenties with alopecia areata. Some clones in this sample may be carry-over from other donors' samples. Both conserved end residues are part of each CDR3. A D gene is named only where the DNA matches it firmly. The size of a clone is reported for some rows only, either as once, few or many, or as a class for expanded clones.

TRBJ1-4	-	few	TRBV5-1	TGCGCCAGCAGCTTGACCCGGGCAACTAATGAAAAACTGTTTTTT	CASSLTRATNEKLFF
TRBJ1-1	-	-	TRBV12-3/TRBV12-4	TGTGCCAGCAGGCGGGCTTCCGAAGCTTTCTTT	CASRRASEAFF
TRBJ1-1	TRBD1	-	TRBV29-1	TGCAGCACCCGACAGGGGGACACTGAAGCTTTCTTT	CSTRQGDTEAFF
TRBJ1-2	-	-	TRBV25-1	TGTGCCAGCAGTCCCCCGGGCTACTATGGCTACACCTTC	CASSPPGYYGYTF
TRBJ2-3	TRBD2	many	TRBV7-2	TGTGCCAGCAGCTTGGGACTAGCTTCAGATACGCAGTATTTT	CASSLGLASDTQYF
TRBJ1-2	-	few	TRBV10-3	TGTGCCACAAGGACAGACCGATACGAACAAGACTATGGCTACACCTTC	CATRTDRYEQDYGYTF
TRBJ2-2	-	few	TRBV7-9	TGTGCCAGCAGCGGGGTACTACAGGGACCCGGGGAGCTGTTTTTT	CASSGVLQGPGELFF
TRBJ2-2	TRBD1	few	TRBV28	TGTGCCAGCAGTGATCAAGGGCGACAGGGCCACGGGGAGCTGTTTTTT	CASSDQGRQGHGELFF
TRBJ1-1	-	few	TRBV20-1	TGCAGTGCTAGCCTTGGAGCGAACACTGAAGCTTTCTTT	CSASLGANTEAFF
TRBJ1-1	-	few	TRBV28	TGTGCCAGCATTCCCGGGGGGCGAGGCACTGAAGCTTTCTTT	CASIPGGRGTEAFF
TRBJ2-2	TRBD2	few	TRBV2	TGTGCCACTAGACTAGCGCCGAACACCGGGGAGCTGTTTTTT	CATRLAPNTGELFF
TRBJ2-3	TRBD2	few	TRBV20-1	TGCAGTGCTAGATCAGTAGCGGGGGGGCGTACAGATACGCAGTATTTT	CSARSVAGGRTDTQYF
TRBJ2-3	-	-	TRBV2	TGTGCCAGCAATCAGGGACGAGGGCCAGATACGCAGTATTTT	CASNQGRGPDTQYF
TRBJ2-5	-	-	TRBV6-2/TRBV6-3	TGTGCCAGCAGTTACACGGGCCTGATTCAAGAGACCCAGTACTTC	CASSYTGLIQETQYF
TRBJ1-4	-	-	TRBV14	TGTGCCAGCAGCCAACGCCTTATCGCTAATGAAAAACTGTTTTTT	CASSQRLIANEKLFF
TRBJ1-1	-	few	TRBV12-3/TRBV12-4	TGTGCCAGCAGTTTTTTCGGCAGTTACACTGAAGCTTTCTTT	CASSFFGSYTEAFF
TRBJ1-3	-	few	TRBV9	TGTGCCAGCAGCGTAAGGGCCAGCTCTGGAAACACCATATATTTT	CASSVRASSGNTIYF
TRBJ1-5	TRBD1	few	TRBV6-5	TGTGCCAGCAGTGGACGGGACAGGGCCAATCAGCCCCAGCATTTT	CASSGRDRANQPQHF
TRBJ2-7	-	-	TRBV6-5	TGTGCCAGCAGTTACTCACGGAGGCTGGAATCCTACGAGCAGTACTTC	CASSYSRRLESYEQYF
TRBJ1-1	-	few	TRBV13	TGTGCCAGCAGCCCCAACCCTAGTACTGAAGCTTTCTTT	CASSPNPSTEAFF
TRBJ1-6	-	many	TRBV14	TGTGCCAGCAGCCTCCTCGGGAGGGCTGATAATTCACCCCTCCACTTT	CASSLLGRADNSPLHF
TRBJ2-1	TRBD1	-	TRBV6-2/TRBV6-3	TGTGCCAGCAGTCCACTGTCCGGGACAGCGTCCTACAATGAGCAGTTCTTC	CASSPLSGTASYNEQFF
TRBJ1-2	-	-	TRBV28	TGTGCCAGCAGGGCACAGGGAAACTATGGCTACACCTTC	CASRAQGNYGYTF
TRBJ2-1	TRBD2	-	TRBV7-2	TGTGCCAGCAGCTTATTAGCGGGCAGAAATCCCAGCTCCTACAATGAGCAGTTCTTC	CASSLLAGRNPSSYNEQFF
TRBJ2-6	TRBD1	-	TRBV6-5	TGTGCCAGCAGTCCGCAAAGGGACAGGGGGCCGCCTGGGGCCAACGTCCTGACTTTC	CASSPQRDRGPPGANVLTF
TRBJ2-1	TRBD1	many	TRBV7-9	TGTGCCAGCAGCCCACAGGGGGCGGGTAATGAGCAGTTCTTC	CASSPQGAGNEQFF
TRBJ1-5	-	few	TRBV6-5	TGTGCCAGCGCAACCACCGGGGGGGATGTGCCCCAGCATTTT	CASATTGGDVPQHF
TRBJ2-5	TRBD2	many	TRBV6-5	TGTGCCAGCAGCCAACTAGCGGGGGGGGCAGAGACCCAGTACTTC	CASSQLAGGAETQYF
TRBJ2-1	-	-	TRBV12-3/TRBV12-4	TGTGCCAGCAGCCCAGACACTAACAATGAGCAGTTCTTC	CASSPDTNNEQFF